The 21 T cell receptor beta chains given below trace back to one sample, sequenced in a study of response to subunit inactivated influenza vaccine. TCRdb reprocessed the RT-PCR reads with MiXCR, giving one entry per CDR3 protein. The table records fewer than 750,000 distinct CDR3 sequences, around 15% of them present only once. The sequences come from PBMCs from blood, collected 11 to 12 days after vaccination. The receptors were gathered from a man aged 45-60 years who received an inactivated influenza vaccine.

The sample holds a few counts of this clonotype. The gene calls are TRBV5-6 and TRBJ2-5; D is undetermined. Trimming took 2 bases from V and 6 from J, leaving 8 bases between them. Germline V gene lookup returns CDR1 SGHDT and CDR2 YYEEEE. The CDR3 spans 12 residues. The CDR3, as DNA: TGTGCCAGCAGCTTTGGAAGGCAGACCCAGTACTTC. Amino acids: CASSFGRQTQYF.

This clonotype came up a few times. This chain joins TRBV20-1 and TRBJ2-4; D not resolved. V dropped 2 bases and J dropped 8 bases, with 13 bases sitting between them. CDR1 is DFQATT and CDR2 is SNEGSKA in the germline V gene (reference sequence). This CDR3 is 13 amino acids long. CDR3 amino acids: CSARPTSLYIQYF. The DNA for the CDR3 is TGCAGTGCTAGACCGACGAGCTTATACATTCAGTACTTC.

This clonotype was observed a handful of times. This rearrangement joins TRBV20-1 to TRBJ2-1; D is possibly TRBD1 (5 bases). Trimming pared 6 bases from V and 4 bases from J, leaving 19 bases between. Germline values: CDR1 DFQATT, CDR2 SNEGSKA (reference sequence). CDR3 size: 15 residues. The DNA for the CDR3 is TGCAGTGCAACCGACAGCCATCGAGCGTACAATGAGCAGTTCTTC. Encoded protein: CSATDSHRAYNEQFF.

The gene calls are TRBV6-2 or TRBV6-3 and TRBJ2-3, with TRBD2 matching over 13 bases. Trimming took 7 bases from V and 4 from J; bases not matched to a gene: 5. The CDR3 has 15 residues. In germline, CDR1 is MNHEY, CDR2 SVGEGT. DNA for the CDR3: TGTGCCAGCACCGGACTAGCGGGAGTTGCAGATACGCAGTATTTT. Amino acids: CASTGLAGVADTQYF.

The gene calls are TRBV5-1 and TRBJ1-1; D is ambiguous. This CDR3 has 14 residues. Germline lookup yields CDR1 SGHRS and CDR2 YFSETQ. V shed 4 bases and J shed 0 bases, with 10 bases lying between them. CDR3 DNA sequence: TGCGCCAGCAGCCGACGGTTCATGAACACTGAAGCTTTCTTT. Translated: CASSRRFMNTEAFF.

Only a few counts were recorded for this clonotype. The J gene is TRBJ2-2, the V gene TRBV9; D is unclear. Between the trimmed V and J ends, which lost 0 bases and 0 bases, there was a span of 9 bases. CDR1 SGDLS and CDR2 YYNGEE come from the germline V gene. The CDR3 runs to 16 residues. CDR3 residues: CASSVGSDTNTGELFF. CDR3 DNA: TGTGCCAGCAGCGTAGGGTCGGATACGAACACCGGGGAGCTGTTTTTT. The full variable domain, its missing parts supplied by reference TRBV9 and TRBJ2-2, is DSGVTQTPKHLITATGQRVTLRCSPRSGDLSVYWYQQSLDQGLQFLIQYYNGEERAKGNILERFSAQQFPDLHSELNLSSLELGDSALYFCASSVGSDTNTGELFFGEGSRLTVL.

The chain has TRBV7-3 and TRBJ2-1; the D gene is possibly TRBD2 (5 bases). This CDR3 has 13 residues. V was trimmed by 5 bases and J by 5 bases, leaving 10 bases between them. The germline CDR1 and CDR2 sequences are SGHTA and FQGTGA. The CDR3 DNA sequence: TGTGCCAGCAGCCCCCCCGGGAACAATGAGCAGTTCTTC. It yields the protein CASSPPGNNEQFF.

The chain recombines TRBV28 with TRBJ1-2; D perhaps matches TRBD1 (5 bases). V lost 1 base and J lost 4, with 13 bases in between. Germline CDR1 is MDHEN and CDR2 is SYDVKM. This CDR3 is 15 amino acids long. DNA for the CDR3: TGTGCCAGCAGTTTATCGGGCAGGGAGGGCTATGGCTACACCTTC. It translates to CASSLSGREGYGYTF.

The chain carries TRBV19 and TRBJ2-5; 8 positions match TRBD1. The CDR3 extends over 15 amino acids. The V gene's germline CDR1 is LNHDA and CDR2 SQIVND (reference sequence). J gave up 4 bases and V 5 bases, and 9 bases lay outside the gene matches. In nucleotides, the CDR3 is TGTGCCAGTAGTCCCAGACAGGGGTCTGGAGAGACCCAGTACTTC. Residues: CASSPRQGSGETQYF.

This clonotype was detected a few times. The chain links TRBV30 to TRBJ1-2, with no clear D. Germline CDR1 is GTSNPN and CDR2 is SVGIG (reference sequence). The germline V and J ends were trimmed by 2 bases and 1 base, with 2 bases remaining between them. The CDR3 contains 11 residues. CDR3 DNA sequence: TGTGCCTGGAGTAGTAACTATGGCTACACCTTC. Residues: CAWSSNYGYTF.

This clonotype was observed a handful of times. The chain uses TRBV5-1 and TRBJ2-5; perhaps TRBD2 as D (5 bases). Trimming left V 2 bases short and J 10 bases short, with 12 bases between. The CDR3 extends over 12 amino acids. Germline CDR1 SGHRS, CDR2 YFSETQ. The CDR3 DNA reads as TGCGCCAGCAGCTTAGACCGGGAAAACCAGTACTTC. It codes for CASSLDRENQYF.

This clonotype was detected only a few times. V and J are TRBV20-1 and TRBJ1-2; 7 nucleotides agree with TRBD1. The CDR3 totals 14 residues. Germline V lookup: CDR1 DFQATT, CDR2 SNEGSKA (reference sequence). V lost 4 bases, J lost 4 bases, and 9 bases stayed unmatched. The CDR3 is CSAKSGGLSYGYTF. As DNA, the CDR3 is TGCAGTGCTAAATCAGGGGGATTAAGCTATGGCTACACCTTC.

The V call is TRBV7-2, the J call TRBJ2-7; weak D call: TRBD1 (5 bases). Germline lookup yields CDR1 SGHTA and CDR2 FQGNSA. V dropped 3 bases and J dropped 2 bases, with 11 bases sitting between them. CDR3 length equals 14 residues. CDR3 residues: CASSFFREAYEQYF. The CDR3 DNA reads TGTGCCAGCAGCTTTTTCAGGGAAGCCTACGAGCAGTACTTC.

Ten or more counts support this clonotype. This chain uses TRBV7-2 with TRBJ2-7; D is unclear. The V gene's germline CDR1 is SGHTA and CDR2 FQGNSA. The CDR3 contains 13 residues. The V and J ends lost 6 bases and 0 bases respectively, with 9 bases between them. The CDR3 DNA sequence: TGTGCCAGCAGTTCCAGGAGCTCCTACGAGCAGTACTTC. This encodes CASSSRSSYEQYF. The full variable domain, with the rest looked up from reference TRBV7-2 and TRBJ2-7, is GAGVSQSPSNKVTEKGKDVELRCDPISGHTALYWYRQSLGQGLEFLIYFQGNSAPDKSGLPSDRFSAERTGGSVSTLTIQRTQQEDSAVYLCASSSRSSYEQYFGPGTRLTVT.

This clonotype was observed a few times. The rearrangement links TRBV7-2 to TRBJ1-1; D may be TRBD1 (5 bases). The CDR3 spans 15 residues. Germline loops: CDR1 SGHTA, CDR2 FQGNSA. Trimming removed 2 bases from V and 0 bases from J, with 10 bases in between. CDR3 protein: CASSLRRGMNTEAFF. The CDR3 region has the DNA TGTGCCAGCAGCTTACGTAGGGGCATGAACACTGAAGCTTTCTTT.

This clonotype was seen a handful of times. This chain links TRBV7-3 with TRBJ2-1; 9 bases map to TRBD2. The CDR3 is made up of 16 amino acids. The V gene end was trimmed by 6 bases and the J gene end by 0 bases; junction bases not matched to a gene: 6. Germline values: CDR1 SGHTA, CDR2 FQGTGA. The chain's CDR3 is CASSQYSGSSYNEQFF. The CDR3 nucleotides are TGTGCCAGCAGTCAGTATAGCGGGAGCTCCTACAATGAGCAGTTCTTC. The entire variable domain, with the rest obtained from reference TRBV7-3 and TRBJ2-1, is as follows: GAGVSQTPSNKVTEKGKYVELRCDPISGHTALYWYRQSLGQGPEFLIYFQGTGAADDSGLPNDRFFAVRPEGSVSTLKIQRTERGDSAVYLCASSQYSGSSYNEQFFGPGTRLTVL.

The chain carries TRBV11-1 and TRBJ1-1, with 8 bases aligning to TRBD1. The CDR3 loop spans 15 amino acids. CDR1 and CDR2 (germline): SGHAT, FQDESV (reference sequence). The V segment lost 2 bases and the J segment 1 base; nucleotides outside the gene matches: 3. The CDR3 region has the DNA TGTGCCAGCAGCTTAACGGGACAGGCGAACACTGAAGCTTTCTTT. It codes for CASSLTGQANTEAFF. The full variable domain, in which reference TRBV11-1 and TRBJ1-1 provide the parts outside the CDR3, is EAEVAQSPRYKITEKSQAVAFWCDPISGHATLYWYRQILGQGPELLVQFQDESVVDDSQLPKDRFSAERLKGVDSTLKIQPAELGDSAMYLCASSLTGQANTEAFFGQGTRLTVV.

In this sample, this clonotype turned up many times. The rearrangement links TRBV10-3 to TRBJ2-5; D is uncertain. Germline assignment: CDR1 ENHRY and CDR2 SYGVKD. V lost 6 bases and J 1 base, leaving 6 bases between the germline ends. The CDR3 is 12 residues long. The CDR3 spells CAIRGLQETQYF. The CDR3 DNA reads as TGTGCCATCAGAGGGCTCCAAGAGACCCAGTACTTC.

This clonotype has only a few counts. The V and J genes are TRBV3-1 and TRBJ2-1; maybe TRBD1 (5 bases). The CDR3 covers 13 residues. V lost 3 bases, J lost 6 bases, and 9 bases lay in between. Per the germline V gene, CDR1 is LGHDT and CDR2 is YNNKEL (reference sequence). The CDR3 bases are TGTGCCAGCAGCCATCGGACACCCAATGAGCAGTTCTTC. Its translation is CASSHRTPNEQFF.

This clonotype was observed a few times. The J gene is TRBJ1-1, the V gene TRBV25-1; 10 nucleotides line up with TRBD1. J lost 2 bases, V lost 3 bases, and 0 bases had no gene match. CDR1 and CDR2 (germline): MGHDK, SYGVNS. CDR3 length equals 14 residues. Here the CDR3 DNA reads TGTGCCAGCAGTGAGACAGGGGGCAACACTGAAGCTTTCTTT. This translates into CASSETGGNTEAFF.

This clonotype was detected only a few times. The genes are TRBV10-3 and TRBJ1-2; D possibly corresponds to TRBD1 (6 bases). This CDR3 region has 16 residues. The V end lost 0 bases, the J end lost 8 bases, and 19 bases lay between the germline ends. Germline V gene sequence: CDR1 ENHRY, CDR2 SYGVKD. Here the CDR3 reads CAISESTGTVSGGYTF. CDR3 bases: TGTGCCATCAGTGAGTCAACAGGGACGGTATCTGGAGGCTACACCTTC.